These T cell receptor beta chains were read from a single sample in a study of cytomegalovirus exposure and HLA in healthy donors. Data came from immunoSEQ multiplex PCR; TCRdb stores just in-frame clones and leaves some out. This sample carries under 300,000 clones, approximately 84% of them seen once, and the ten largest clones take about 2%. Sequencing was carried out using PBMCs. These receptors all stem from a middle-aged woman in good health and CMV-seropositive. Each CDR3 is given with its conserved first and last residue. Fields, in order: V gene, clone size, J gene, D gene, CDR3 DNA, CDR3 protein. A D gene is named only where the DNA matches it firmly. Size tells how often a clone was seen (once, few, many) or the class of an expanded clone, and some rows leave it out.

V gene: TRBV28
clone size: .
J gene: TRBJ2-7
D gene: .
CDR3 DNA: TGTGCCAGCAGTTCGCGGACTACCCTGAAGCAGTACTTC
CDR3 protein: CASSSRTTLKQYF

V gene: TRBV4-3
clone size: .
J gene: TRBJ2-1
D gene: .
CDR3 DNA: TGCGCCAGCAGCCAAGAGCCAGGGCAAACGGGGCAGTTCTTC
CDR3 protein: CASSQEPGQTGQFF

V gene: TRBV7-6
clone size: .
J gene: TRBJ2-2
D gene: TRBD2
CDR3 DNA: TGTGCCAGCAGCTTCGGGACTAGCGGTTACACCGGGGAGCTGTTTTTT
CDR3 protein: CASSFGTSGYTGELFF

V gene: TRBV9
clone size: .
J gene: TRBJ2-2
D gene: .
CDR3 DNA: TGTGCCAGCAGCGGGCGGGACTTTCTCACCGGGGAGCTGTTTTTT
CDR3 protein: CASSGRDFLTGELFF

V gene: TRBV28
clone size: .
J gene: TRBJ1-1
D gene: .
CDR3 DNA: TGTGCCAGCACCAAAAACACTGAAGCTTTCTTT
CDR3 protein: CASTKNTEAFF

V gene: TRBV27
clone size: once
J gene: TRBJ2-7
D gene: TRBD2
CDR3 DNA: TGTGCCAGCAGTTTATACGGGAGGATCGCCGAGCAGTACTTC
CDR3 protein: CASSLYGRIAEQYF

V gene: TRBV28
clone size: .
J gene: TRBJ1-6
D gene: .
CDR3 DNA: TGTGCCAGCAGTATTAATAATTCACCCCTCCACTTT
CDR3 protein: CASSINNSPLHF

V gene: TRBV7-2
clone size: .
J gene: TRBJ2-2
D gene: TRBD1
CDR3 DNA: TGTGCCAGCAGCCAAAGGACAGGTGGGACCGGGGAGCTGTTTTTT
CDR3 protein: CASSQRTGGTGELFF

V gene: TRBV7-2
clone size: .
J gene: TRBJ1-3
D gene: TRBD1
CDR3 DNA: TGTGCCAGCAGCTTAGTGTTTTCCAGGGGGCCTGGAAACACCATATATTTT
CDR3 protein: CASSLVFSRGPGNTIYF

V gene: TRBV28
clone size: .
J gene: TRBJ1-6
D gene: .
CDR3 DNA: TGTGCCAGCAGTTTCACAGCCAGCCAGAATTCACCCCTCCACTTT
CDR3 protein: CASSFTASQNSPLHF

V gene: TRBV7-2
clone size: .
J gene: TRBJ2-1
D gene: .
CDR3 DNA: TGTGCCAGCAGCTTAGCGTACCAGCGGGCCTTCTCCTACAATGAGCAGTTCTTC
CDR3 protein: CASSLAYQRAFSYNEQFF

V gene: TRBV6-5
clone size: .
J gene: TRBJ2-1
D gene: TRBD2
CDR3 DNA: TGTGCCAGCAGGAAGACTAGCGGTAATGAGCAATTCTTC
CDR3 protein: CASRKTSGNEQFF

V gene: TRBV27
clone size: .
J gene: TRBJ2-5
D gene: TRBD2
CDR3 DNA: TGTGCCAGCAGTCCAACCCGGACTAGCGGTCAAGAGACCCAGTACTTC
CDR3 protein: CASSPTRTSGQETQYF

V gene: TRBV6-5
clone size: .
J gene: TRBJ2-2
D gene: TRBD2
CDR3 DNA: TGTGCCAGCAGGTCCCCGGGACTAGCGATCGGGGAGCTGTTTTTT
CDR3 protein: CASRSPGLAIGELFF

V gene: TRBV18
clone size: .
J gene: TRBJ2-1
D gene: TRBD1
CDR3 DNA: TGTGCCAGCTCATCGCAGACCACAACAGGGGTAGGGAATGAGCAGTTCTTC
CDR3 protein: CASSSQTTTGVGNEQFF

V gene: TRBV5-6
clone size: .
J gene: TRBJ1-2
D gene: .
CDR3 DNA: TGTGCCAGCACCCCAAGCGGGGGCTACGGCTACACCTTC
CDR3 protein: CASTPSGGYGYTF

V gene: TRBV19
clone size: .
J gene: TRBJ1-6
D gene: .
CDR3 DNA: TGTGCCAGTAGTATGAGTTCTACAGGACAGTCACCCCTCCACTTT
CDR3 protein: CASSMSSTGQSPLHF

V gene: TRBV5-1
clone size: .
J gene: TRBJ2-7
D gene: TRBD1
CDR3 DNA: TGCGCCAGCAGCTTGGTCCAGCTTGGGACAGGGGCCGAGCAGTACTTC
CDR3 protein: CASSLVQLGTGAEQYF

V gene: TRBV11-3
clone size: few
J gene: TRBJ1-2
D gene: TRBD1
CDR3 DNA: TGTGCCAGCAGCCTGTGGACAGGGGCATTCTATGGCTACACCTTC
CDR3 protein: CASSLWTGAFYGYTF

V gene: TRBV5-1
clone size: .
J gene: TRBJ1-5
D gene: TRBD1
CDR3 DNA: TGCGCCAGCAGCTTGGGGACAGGGGATAATCAGCCCCAGCATTTT
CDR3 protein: CASSLGTGDNQPQHF

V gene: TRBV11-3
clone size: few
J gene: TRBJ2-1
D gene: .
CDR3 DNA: TGTGCCAGCAGCTCCCAAAATGAGCAGTTCTTC
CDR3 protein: CASSSQNEQFF

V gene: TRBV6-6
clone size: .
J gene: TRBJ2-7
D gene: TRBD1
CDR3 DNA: TGTGCCAGCAGACCCCTGGACAGGGGCTACGAGCAGTACTTC
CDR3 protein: CASRPLDRGYEQYF

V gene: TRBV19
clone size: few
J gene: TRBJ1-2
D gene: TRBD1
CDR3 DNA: TGTGCCAGTAGCCTGACAGGGGAAAGCTATGGCTACACCTTC
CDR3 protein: CASSLTGESYGYTF

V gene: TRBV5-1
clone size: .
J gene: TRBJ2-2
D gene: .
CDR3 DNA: TGCGCCAGCAGCGGAACCCCAGGGGTAAACACCCGGGAGCTGTTTTTT
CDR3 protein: CASSGTPGVNTRELFF

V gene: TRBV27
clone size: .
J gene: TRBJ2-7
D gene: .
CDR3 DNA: TGTGCCAGCAGTTTCGGGACCTACGAGCAGTACTTC
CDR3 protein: CASSFGTYEQYF

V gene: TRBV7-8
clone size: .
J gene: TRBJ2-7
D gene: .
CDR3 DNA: TGTGCCAGCAGCTTAGCCCGGGGCGAGCAGTACTTC
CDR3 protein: CASSLARGEQYF

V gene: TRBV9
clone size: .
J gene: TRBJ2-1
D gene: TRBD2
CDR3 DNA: TGTGCCAGCAGCGTCACCCTAGCGGGTAGCTCCTACAATGAGCAGTTCTTC
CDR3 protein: CASSVTLAGSSYNEQFF

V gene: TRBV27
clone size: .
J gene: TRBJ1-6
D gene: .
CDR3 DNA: TGTGCCAGCAGTTTTTCGGGGATGGTCGGTTCACCCCTCCACTTT
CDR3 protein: CASSFSGMVGSPLHF

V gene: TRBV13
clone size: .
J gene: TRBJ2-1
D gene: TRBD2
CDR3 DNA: TGTGCCAGCAGCTTAGTGGCTAGCGGGATTTGGAATGAGCAGTTCTTC
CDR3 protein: CASSLVASGIWNEQFF

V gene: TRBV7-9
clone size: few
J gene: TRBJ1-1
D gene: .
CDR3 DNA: TGTGCCAGCAGCCTCGGGAGTAAGAGCACTGAAGCTTTCTTT
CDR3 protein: CASSLGSKSTEAFF

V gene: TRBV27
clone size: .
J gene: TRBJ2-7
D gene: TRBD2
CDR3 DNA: TGTGCCAGCTTACCAGCGGGAGGGCTTTTATACGAGCAGTACTTC
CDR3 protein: CASLPAGGLLYEQYF

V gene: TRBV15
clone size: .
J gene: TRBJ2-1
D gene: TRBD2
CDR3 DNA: TGTGCCACCAGCAGAGTGGCGGGAGTCTACAATGAGCAGTTCTTC
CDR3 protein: CATSRVAGVYNEQFF

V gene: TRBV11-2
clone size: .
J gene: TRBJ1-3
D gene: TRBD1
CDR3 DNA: TGTGCCAGCAGCTTAGGAGGGGGCACAGACGGAAACACCATATATTTT
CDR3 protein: CASSLGGGTDGNTIYF

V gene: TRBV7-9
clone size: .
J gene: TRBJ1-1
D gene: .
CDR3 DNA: TGTGCCAGCAGCTTTCCAGGGAAGAACACTGAAGCTTTCTTT
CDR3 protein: CASSFPGKNTEAFF

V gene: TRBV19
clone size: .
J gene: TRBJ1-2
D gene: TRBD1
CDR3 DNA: TGTGCCAGTAGTATCAGAGACAGGGATACTGGTGGCTACACCTTC
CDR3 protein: CASSIRDRDTGGYTF

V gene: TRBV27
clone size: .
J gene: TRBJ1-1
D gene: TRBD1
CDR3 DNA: TGTGCCAGCAGTCTCGGACAGGGGGAATTCACTGAAGCTTTCTTT
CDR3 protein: CASSLGQGEFTEAFF

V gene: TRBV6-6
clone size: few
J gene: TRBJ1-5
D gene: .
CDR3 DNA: TGTGCCAGCAGTTACGGGAGTCGGAGTCAGCCCCAGCATTTT
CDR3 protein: CASSYGSRSQPQHF

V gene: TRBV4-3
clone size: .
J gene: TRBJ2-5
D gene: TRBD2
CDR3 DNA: TGCGCCAGCAGCCAAGATGGGCTAGCGGGAGAGACCCAGTACTTC
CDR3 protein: CASSQDGLAGETQYF

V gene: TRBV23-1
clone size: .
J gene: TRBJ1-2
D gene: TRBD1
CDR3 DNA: TGCGCCAGCGGGTACGACAGGGTCGAGTACTATGGCTACACCTTC
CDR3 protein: CASGYDRVEYYGYTF

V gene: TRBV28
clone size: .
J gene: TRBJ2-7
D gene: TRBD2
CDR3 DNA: TGTGCCAGCATGTTAGCGGGGGCCCCCTACGAGCAGTACTTC
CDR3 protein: CASMLAGAPYEQYF

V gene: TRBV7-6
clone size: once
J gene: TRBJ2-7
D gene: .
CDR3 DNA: TGTGCCAGCAGTCTCACAGGGAATTCATACGAGCAGTACTTC
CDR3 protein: CASSLTGNSYEQYF

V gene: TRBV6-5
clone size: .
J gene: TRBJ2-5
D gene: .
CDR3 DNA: TGTGCCAGCAGTTACACGGGGAGCGGTCTGGACGGGACCCAGTACTTC
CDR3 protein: CASSYTGSGLDGTQYF

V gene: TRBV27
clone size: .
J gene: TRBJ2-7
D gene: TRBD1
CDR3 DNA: TGTGCCAGCAGGACGGGACAGGGCTACGAGCAGTACTTC
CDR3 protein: CASRTGQGYEQYF

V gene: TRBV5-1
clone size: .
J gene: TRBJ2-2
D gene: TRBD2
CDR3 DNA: TGCGCCACCTCTAGCGGGACGGTAACCGGGGAGCTGTTTTTT
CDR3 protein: CATSSGTVTGELFF

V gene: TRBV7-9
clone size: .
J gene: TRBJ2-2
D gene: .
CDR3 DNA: TGTGCCAGCAGCTTATTGAGTCTTAACACCGGGGAGCTGTTTTTT
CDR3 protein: CASSLLSLNTGELFF

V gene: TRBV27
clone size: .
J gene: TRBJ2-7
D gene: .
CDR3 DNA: TGTGCCAGCAGTATCGAGGGGGGGTTCTACGAGCAGTACTTC
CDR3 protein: CASSIEGGFYEQYF

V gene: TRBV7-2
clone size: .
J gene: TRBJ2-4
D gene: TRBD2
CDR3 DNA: TGTGCCAGCAGCCGTAGCGGGGTAGCCAAAAACATTCAGTACTTC
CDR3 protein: CASSRSGVAKNIQYF

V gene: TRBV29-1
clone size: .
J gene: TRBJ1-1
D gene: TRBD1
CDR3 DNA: TGCAGCGTTGAAGAAGGGGGCGCAGGGAACACTGAAGCTTTCTTT
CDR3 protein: CSVEEGGAGNTEAFF

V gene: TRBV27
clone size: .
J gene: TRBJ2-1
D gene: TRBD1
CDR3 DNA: TGTGCCAGCAGTTTTCGGGGACAGTTGCCCGATAATGAGCAGTTCTTC
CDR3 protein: CASSFRGQLPDNEQFF

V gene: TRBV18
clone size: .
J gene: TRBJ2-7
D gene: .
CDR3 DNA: TGTGCCAGCTCACTTACAGGAGGGTTCTACGAGCAGTACTTC
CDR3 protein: CASSLTGGFYEQYF

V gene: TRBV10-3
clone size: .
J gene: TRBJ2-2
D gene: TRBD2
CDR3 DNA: TGTGCCATCAGTGAACTGGGACTAGCGGGAGTCAACACCGGGGAGCTGTTTTTT
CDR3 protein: CAISELGLAGVNTGELFF